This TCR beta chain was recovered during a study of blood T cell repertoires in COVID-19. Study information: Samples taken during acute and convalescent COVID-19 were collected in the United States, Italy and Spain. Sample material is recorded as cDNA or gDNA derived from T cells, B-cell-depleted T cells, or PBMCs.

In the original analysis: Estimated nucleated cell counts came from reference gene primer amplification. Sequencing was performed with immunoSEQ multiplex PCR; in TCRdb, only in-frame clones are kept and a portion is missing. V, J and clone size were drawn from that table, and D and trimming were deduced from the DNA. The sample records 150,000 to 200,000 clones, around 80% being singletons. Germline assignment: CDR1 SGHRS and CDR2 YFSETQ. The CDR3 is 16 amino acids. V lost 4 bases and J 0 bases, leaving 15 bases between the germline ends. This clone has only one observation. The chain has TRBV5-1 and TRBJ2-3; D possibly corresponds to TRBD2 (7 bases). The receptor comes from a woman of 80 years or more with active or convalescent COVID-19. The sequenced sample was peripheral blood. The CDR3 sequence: CASSPLGGPSTDTQYF. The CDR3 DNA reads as TGCGCCAGCAGCCCGCTGGGGGGGCCTAGCACAGATACGCAGTATTTT.